What follows are 3 T cell receptor beta chains derived from one specimen sequenced in a study of cytotoxic CD8 clonotypes in ibrutinib-treated CLL. TCRdb's table, derived via immunoSEQ multiplex PCR, lists solely in-frame clones and lacks some. The sample lists 200,000 to 250,000 clones; 70% were seen once. The sequencing here drew on PBMCs, taken after 24 months of ibrutinib treatment. The receptor set was obtained from a human donor with chronic lymphocytic leukemia.

This clone has only a few counts. The chain joins TRBV27 to TRBJ1-5, with 9 bases aligning to TRBD1. This CDR3 has 15 residues. Germline V gene lookup returns CDR1 MNHEY and CDR2 SMNVEV (reference sequence). J gave up 7 bases and V 3 bases, and 7 bases lay outside the gene matches. The CDR3 bases are TGTGCCAGCAGTTTGGAGGGACAGGGTCACCAGCCCCAGCATTTT. As protein: CASSLEGQGHQPQHF.

The rearrangement uses TRBV29-1 and TRBJ1-2, with TRBD1 as a possible D gene (6 bases). V was trimmed by 2 bases and J by 6 bases, leaving 19 bases between them. The germline V gene has CDR1 SQVTM and CDR2 ANQGSEA. The CDR3 loop spans 15 amino acids. The CDR3 DNA sequence: TGCAGCGTTGAACCCGGTGGGGGGCGAGGAAATGGCTACACCTTC. Its translation: CSVEPGGGRGNGYTF.

The chain recombines TRBV19 with TRBJ2-5; D might be TRBD2 (5 bases). The CDR3 is made up of 16 amino acids. Germline V gene sequence: CDR1 LNHDA, CDR2 SQIVND (reference sequence). Trimming removed 4 bases from V and 5 bases from J, with 20 bases in between. The chain's CDR3 is CASSRAGASLRETQYF. In nucleotides, the CDR3 is TGTGCCAGTAGTAGAGCCGGCGCTAGCCTCCGGGAGACCCAGTACTTC.